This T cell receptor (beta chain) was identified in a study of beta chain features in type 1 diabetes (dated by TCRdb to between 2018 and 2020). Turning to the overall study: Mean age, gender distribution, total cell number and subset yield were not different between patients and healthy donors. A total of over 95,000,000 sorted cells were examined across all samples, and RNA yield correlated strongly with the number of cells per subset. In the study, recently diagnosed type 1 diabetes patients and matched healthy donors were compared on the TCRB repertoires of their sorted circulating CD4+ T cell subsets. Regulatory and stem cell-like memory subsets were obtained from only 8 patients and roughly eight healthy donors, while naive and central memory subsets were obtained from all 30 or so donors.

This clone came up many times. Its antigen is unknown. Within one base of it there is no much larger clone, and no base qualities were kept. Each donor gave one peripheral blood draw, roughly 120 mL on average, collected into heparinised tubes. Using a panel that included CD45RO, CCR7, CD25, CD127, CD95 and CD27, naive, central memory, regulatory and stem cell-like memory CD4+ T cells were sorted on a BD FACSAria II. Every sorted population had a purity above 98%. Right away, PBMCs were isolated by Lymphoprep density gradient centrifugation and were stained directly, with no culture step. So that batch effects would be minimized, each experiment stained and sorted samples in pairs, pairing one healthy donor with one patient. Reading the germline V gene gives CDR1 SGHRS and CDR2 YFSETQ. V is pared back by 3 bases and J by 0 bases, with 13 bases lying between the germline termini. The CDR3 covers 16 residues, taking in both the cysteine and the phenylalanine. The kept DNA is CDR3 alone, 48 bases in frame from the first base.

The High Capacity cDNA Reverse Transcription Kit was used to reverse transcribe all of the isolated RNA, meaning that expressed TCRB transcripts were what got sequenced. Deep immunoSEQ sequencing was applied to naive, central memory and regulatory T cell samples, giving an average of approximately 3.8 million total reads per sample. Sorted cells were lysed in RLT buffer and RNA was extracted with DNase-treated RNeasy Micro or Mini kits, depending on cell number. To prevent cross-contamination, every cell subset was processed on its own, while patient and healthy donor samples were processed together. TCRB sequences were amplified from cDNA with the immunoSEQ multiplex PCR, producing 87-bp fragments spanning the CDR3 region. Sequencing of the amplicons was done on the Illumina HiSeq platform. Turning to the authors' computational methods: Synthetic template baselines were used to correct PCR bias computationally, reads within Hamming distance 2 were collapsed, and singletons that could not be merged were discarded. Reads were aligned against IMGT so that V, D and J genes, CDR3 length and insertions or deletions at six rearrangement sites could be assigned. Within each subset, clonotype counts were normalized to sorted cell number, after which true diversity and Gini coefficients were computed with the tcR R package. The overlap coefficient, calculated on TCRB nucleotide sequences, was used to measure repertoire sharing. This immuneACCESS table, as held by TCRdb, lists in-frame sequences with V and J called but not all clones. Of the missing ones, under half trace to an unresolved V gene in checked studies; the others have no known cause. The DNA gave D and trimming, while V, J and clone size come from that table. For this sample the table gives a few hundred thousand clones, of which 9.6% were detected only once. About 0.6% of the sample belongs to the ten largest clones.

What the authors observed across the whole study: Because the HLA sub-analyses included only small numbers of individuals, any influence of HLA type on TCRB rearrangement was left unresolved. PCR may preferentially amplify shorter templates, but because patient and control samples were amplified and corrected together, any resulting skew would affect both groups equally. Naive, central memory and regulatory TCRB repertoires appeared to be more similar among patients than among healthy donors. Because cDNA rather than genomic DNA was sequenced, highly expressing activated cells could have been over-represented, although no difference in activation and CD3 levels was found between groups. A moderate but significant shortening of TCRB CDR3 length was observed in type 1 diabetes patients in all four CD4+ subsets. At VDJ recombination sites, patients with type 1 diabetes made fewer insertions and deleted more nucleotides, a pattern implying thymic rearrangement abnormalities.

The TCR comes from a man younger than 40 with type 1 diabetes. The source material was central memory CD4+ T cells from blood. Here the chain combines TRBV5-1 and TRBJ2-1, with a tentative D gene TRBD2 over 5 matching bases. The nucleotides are TGCGCCAGCAGCTCCCTTGAGCGGAGCTCCTACAATGAGCAGTTCTTC. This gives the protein CASSSLERSSYNEQFF.